These T cell receptor beta chains were read from a single sample in a study of tumor and adjacent non-tumor tissue in lung cancer. TCRdb reanalysed the multiplex PCR reads using MiXCR and keeps one entry per CDR3 protein. Of approximately 120,000 distinct CDR3 sequences listed, 66% are singletons. Sample: lung tumor tissue. The receptors stem from a man aged 25 to 40 with non-small cell lung cancer. The CDR3 runs from the conserved cysteine through the conserved F or W. A D gene is named only where the DNA matches it firmly. A clone size is listed for some rows: how often the clone was seen (once, few, many), or a class if it is expanded.

cdr3_nt cdr3_aa v_call d_call clone_size j_call
TGTGCCAGCAGCTTTTTGGGACAGGGATACAATCAGCCCCAGCATTTT CASSFLGQGYNQPQHF TRBV5-6 TRBD1 few TRBJ1-5
TGCAGTGCCCGGGCGGCGGGATGCCGCTATGAGCAGTTCTTC CSARAAGCRYEQFF TRBV20-1 - once TRBJ2-1
TGCAATGCTAGAGCCCCAATAGCGGGAGGGGGAGATACGCAGTACTTT CNARAPIAGGGDTQYF TRBV20-1 TRBD2 - TRBJ2-3
TGCAGCGTTGAGTTGTCCCGGGCGGAAAACCCGTTTTTT CSVELSRAENPFF TRBV29-1 - - TRBJ1-4
TGTGCCAGCAGTTACTCGAATCGGAACACTGAAGCTTTCTTT CASSYSNRNTEAFF TRBV6-5 - many TRBJ1-1
TGCGCCAGCAGCCATCATTCGGGAGCCTTGCGACACTATGGCTACACCTTC CASSHHSGALRHYGYTF TRBV4-3 - - TRBJ1-2
TGTGCCAGCAGTTTGCTGACAGCCCCAGATACGCAGTATTTT CASSLLTAPDTQYF TRBV12-3/TRBV12-4 - many TRBJ2-3
TGTGCCAGCAGCTCTGTCCCGGGACAGGGGGCTCGGGGCACCGGGGAGCTGTTTTTT CASSSVPGQGARGTGELFF TRBV5-4 TRBD1 few TRBJ2-2
TGTGCCAGCAGTTACTCGGGGGCGGGGTACCAAGAGACCCAGTACTTC CASSYSGAGYQETQYF TRBV6-6 - - TRBJ2-5
TGTGCCAGCAGTGTCCAAAGGGGGCCCGAGCAGTACTTC CASSVQRGPEQYF TRBV28 TRBD1 few TRBJ2-7
TGTGCCAGCAGCTTACGATGGGGGACTAGCGGGGGATACTCCTACGATGAGCAGTTCTTC CASSLRWGTSGGYSYDEQFF TRBV11-2 TRBD2 - TRBJ2-1
TGTGCCAGCAGCGACCCCGACAGCCTGCGGACCGGGGAGCTGTTTTTT CASSDPDSLRTGELFF TRBV7-9 - few TRBJ2-2
TGTGCCAGCAGCCCAGTGGGACTCACAGATACGCAGTATTTT CASSPVGLTDTQYF TRBV11-3 - - TRBJ2-3
TGCGCCAGCAGCCAAGAAGTTGATAATTCACTCCTCTATTTT CASSQEVDNSLLYF TRBV4-3 - - TRBJ1-6
TGTAGCGGGGGTAGCAGGGTTAGCACAGTTACGCAGTATTTT CSGGSRVSTVTQYF TRBV29-1 TRBD2 - TRBJ2-3
TGTGCCAACAGCTATGACGCCTGGGAGCTCTTTTTT CANSYDAWELFF TRBV11-3 - - TRBJ2-2
TGTGCCAGCAGTTACTCTCCGGAGACCCAGTACTTC CASSYSPETQYF TRBV6-6 - many TRBJ2-5
TGTGCTAACAGCCAACGACGAGAGAGCGAGCAGTACTTC CANSQRRESEQYF TRBV11-2 - - TRBJ2-7
TGCGCCAGCAGCCAAGGGGAGACAGGGGGCATTAGGGAGACCTACGAGCAGTACTTC CASSQGETGGIRETYEQYF TRBV4-1 TRBD1 few TRBJ2-7
TGCAGTGCTCCCGGGGTTCGGACAACTAAAGAAAAACTGCTTTTT CSAPGVRTTKEKLLF TRBV20-1 - - TRBJ1-4
TGCAGCGTTGAATTCCAGACAAATGAAAAACTGTTTTTT CSVEFQTNEKLFF TRBV29-1 - many TRBJ1-4
TGTGCCAGCAGTTACTCGATAGGGTCAGCCCTTGACGGGCAGTACTTC CASSYSIGSALDGQYF TRBV6-5 - - TRBJ2-7
TGTGCCAGCAGTCTAGGCCCTTCAGAGAGGACTGAAGCTTTCTTT CASSLGPSERTEAFF TRBV12-3/TRBV12-4 - - TRBJ1-1
TGTGCAAGCAGTTCCCCCATAGCGGAGAAGAGCTCCTACAATGATCAGTACTTC CASSSPIAEKSSYNDQYF TRBV28 - - TRBJ2-4
TGTGCCAGCGGCCCGACTAGCGGGAGCTACGAGCAGTACTTT CASGPTSGSYEQYF TRBV7-9 TRBD2 - TRBJ2-7
TGTGCCAGCAGCCAAATAGGGGACACTGAAGCTTTCTTT CASSQIGDTEAFF TRBV14 - few TRBJ1-1
TGCGCCAGCAGCCAAGGGGTGAAGGGCGGCGGCTACACCTTC CASSQGVKGGGYTF TRBV4-3 - many TRBJ1-2
TGCAGCGTTGAAACTAGCGGGAGAAAAACCAGGGAGATGTTTTTC CSVETSGRKTREMFF TRBV29-1 TRBD2 - TRBJ2-2
TGTGCCAGCACGGGGGGGCCAAAAGAGACCCAGTGCTTC CASTGGPKETQCF TRBV5-4 TRBD2 few TRBJ2-5
TGCAGTGCTAGAGCCCAATACTCGGACCAGCCCCAGCATTTT CSARAQYSDQPQHF TRBV20-1 - few TRBJ1-5
TGCAGTGCTAGAGAAGGGCAGGAGTATCAGCCCCAGCATTTT CSAREGQEYQPQHF TRBV20-1 - many TRBJ1-5
TGTGTCAGCAGTGAAAGGGGGACAGGGGGCGCCTACATTGAAGCTTTCTTT CVSSERGTGGAYIEAFF TRBV6-1 TRBD1 - TRBJ1-1
TGTGCCAGCAGCGATAACAGGGGGCGCAGCTCCTACAATGAGCAGTTCTTC CASSDNRGRSSYNEQFF TRBV5-4 TRBD1 - TRBJ2-1
TGTGCCAGCAGCCCAACCTATGCGACAGGGGTGAACACTGAAGCTTTCTTT CASSPTYATGVNTEAFF TRBV4-2 TRBD1 many TRBJ1-1
TGCAGCGTTGGGACAGGAACAGATACGCAGTATTTT CSVGTGTDTQYF TRBV29-1 TRBD1 - TRBJ2-3
TGTGCCAGCAGCGGACAGGGACAAGAGACCCAGTACTTC CASSGQGQETQYF TRBV11-1 TRBD1 many TRBJ2-5
TGTGCCAGCAGTGTACAGGGAGACCGGGATGGCTACACCTTC CASSVQGDRDGYTF TRBV6-1 - many TRBJ1-2
TGCGCCAGCAGCTTGGCTTGGGTAAACTACGAGCAGTACTTC CASSLAWVNYEQYF TRBV5-1 - - TRBJ2-7
TGTGACAGCAGCTCCCGACTAGCGGGAGGATTCTACAATGAGCAGTTCTTC CDSSSRLAGGFYNEQFF TRBV7-9 TRBD2 - TRBJ2-1
TGTGCCAGCAGTTCCGGCCATGGGCAGCAGCCCCAGCATTTT CASSSGHGQQPQHF TRBV6-2/TRBV6-3 - - TRBJ1-5
TGTGCCAGCAATATAGGGGTGAGCGCAGAGACCCAGTACTTC CASNIGVSAETQYF TRBV6-5 - - TRBJ2-5
TGCGCCAGCGGGGGACTAGCGGGAGCGGATACGCAGTATTTT CASGGLAGADTQYF TRBV10-2 TRBD2 many TRBJ2-3